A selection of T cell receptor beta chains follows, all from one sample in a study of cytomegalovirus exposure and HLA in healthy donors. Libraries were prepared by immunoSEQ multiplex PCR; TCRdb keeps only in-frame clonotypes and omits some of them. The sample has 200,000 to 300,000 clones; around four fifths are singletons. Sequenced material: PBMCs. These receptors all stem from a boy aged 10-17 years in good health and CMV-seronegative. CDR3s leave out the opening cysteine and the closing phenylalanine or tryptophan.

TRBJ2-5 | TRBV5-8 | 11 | ARGASGQETQY
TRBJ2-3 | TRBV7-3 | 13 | ASSLRGSGVDTQY
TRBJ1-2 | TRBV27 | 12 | ASAFAGQVYGYT
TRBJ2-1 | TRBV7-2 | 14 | ASSLSMTARGNEQF
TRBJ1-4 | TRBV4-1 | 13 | ASSHPVRGVEKLF
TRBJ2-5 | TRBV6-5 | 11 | ASSTGRQETQY
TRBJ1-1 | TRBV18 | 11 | ASSPPRVTEAF
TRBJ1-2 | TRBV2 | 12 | ASNEGGGWTDYT
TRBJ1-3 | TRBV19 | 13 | ASTRGGNSGNTIY
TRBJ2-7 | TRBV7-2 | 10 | ASSLDRGEQY
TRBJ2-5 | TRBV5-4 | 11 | ASSMGLGETQY
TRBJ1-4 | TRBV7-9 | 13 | ASSAHRDRKEKLF
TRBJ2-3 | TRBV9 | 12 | ASSVAQGADTQY
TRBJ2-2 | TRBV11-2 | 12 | ASDGTGYTGELF
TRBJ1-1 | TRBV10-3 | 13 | AISEPPGSGTEAF
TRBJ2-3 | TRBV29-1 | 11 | SALLAVTDTQY
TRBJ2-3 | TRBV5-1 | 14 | ASSLDPGQPRNTQY
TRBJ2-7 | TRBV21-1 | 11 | ASSQGQGYEQY
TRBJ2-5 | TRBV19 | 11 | ASSSEEVETQY
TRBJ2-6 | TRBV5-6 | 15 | ASSLDRVGSGANVLT
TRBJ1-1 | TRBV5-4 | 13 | ASSYEPGSYTEAF
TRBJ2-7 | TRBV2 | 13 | ASLLRTGSSYEQY
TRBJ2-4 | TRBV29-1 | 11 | SFSGTGSWFQY
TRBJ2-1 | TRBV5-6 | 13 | ASSILAGFVNEQF